Below are 25 T cell receptor beta chains sequenced from a single sample in a study of identical twins (dated by TCRdb to 2016 to 2017). The library was prepared using 5' RACE. TCRdb records Illumina HiSeq 2000 as the sequencer. The raw public reads went through TCRdb reprocessing: fastp at Q25, MiXCR clone calling, in-frame beta chains kept. Each entry merges the rows of one CDR3 protein and shows their most common DNA and genes. The sample has 1.5 million or so distinct CDR3 sequences on record, under 35% of them singletons. The ten largest clones capture around 0.25% of the sample. The specimen was cord blood. All receptors derive from a newborn girl in good health.

This clonotype was seen a handful of times. The J gene is TRBJ1-4, the V gene TRBV12-3 or TRBV12-4; D is uncertain. The CDR3 is made up of 12 amino acids. With 8 bases removed from V and 6 bases from J, the gap between germline ends came to 10 bases. The CDR3 DNA sequence: TGTGCCAGCTCCAGACGGGATGAAAAACTGTTTTTT. It encodes CASSRRDEKLFF.

This clonotype was counted between two and nine times. The V and J genes are TRBV7-8 and TRBJ2-3, with 9 bases fitting TRBD2. The germline CDR1 and CDR2 sequences are SGHVS and FQNEAQ. J lost 0 bases, V lost 2 bases, and 6 bases had no gene match. This CDR3 region has 17 residues. CDR3 coding DNA: TGTGCCAGCAGCTTACCGGGACTAGCTTTAAGCACAGATACGCAGTATTTT. The encoded protein is CASSLPGLALSTDTQYF.

This clonotype occurred many times. The chain carries TRBV27 and TRBJ2-7; 9 bases agree with TRBD1. CDR1 MNHEY and CDR2 SMNVEV come from the germline V gene (reference sequence). J gave up 3 bases and V 3 bases, and 3 bases lay outside the gene matches. The CDR3 spans 14 residues. CDR3 amino acids: CASSFWDRVYEQYF. As DNA, the CDR3 is TGTGCCAGCAGTTTCTGGGACAGGGTCTACGAGCAGTACTTC.

This clonotype appeared a few times. V is TRBV5-1 and J is TRBJ1-4, with D possibly matching TRBD1 (5 bases). V was shortened by 0 bases and J by 8 bases, with 14 bases between the two germline ends. Germline V gives CDR1 SGHRS, CDR2 YFSETQ. CDR3 length: 15 amino acids. CDR3: CASSLAAGRYEKLFF. CDR3 nucleotide sequence: TGCGCCAGCAGCTTGGCGGCGGGGCGATACGAAAAACTGTTTTTT.

This clonotype turned up a few times. V gene TRBV5-6 combines with J gene TRBJ2-7; TRBD2 might be the D (6 bases). CDR3 length equals 16 residues. The V end lost 5 bases, the J end lost 4 bases, and 22 bases lay between the germline ends. The germline V gene has CDR1 SGHDT and CDR2 YYEEEE. CDR3 nucleotide sequence: TGTGCCAGCAGTCTCCGCGGGACCTGGAGAGTTTACGAGCAGTACTTC. It is translated as CASSLRGTWRVYEQYF.

As concerns this clonotype: A much larger clone lies one base from this, so it may be a read error. The chain couples TRBV29-1 to TRBJ2-1, with 9 bases identical to TRBD1. Germline values: CDR1 SQVTM, CDR2 ANQGSEA. This CDR3 has 14 amino acids. With 2 bases clipped from V and 10 bases from J, the junction kept 9 bases outside the gene matches. This CDR3 is CSVETGQGPYEQFF. The CDR3 DNA sequence: TGCAGCGTTGAAACGGGACAGGGACCCTACGAGCAGTTCTTC.

This clonotype turned up a few times. This chain links TRBV7-2 with TRBJ2-3, with a possible D match to TRBD2 (5 bases). With 4 bases removed from V and 4 bases from J, the gap between germline ends came to 15 bases. CDR1 is SGHTA and CDR2 is FQGNSA in the germline V gene. The CDR3 is made up of 15 amino acids. The CDR3 protein is CASSSYSLGADTQYF. CDR3 nucleotides: TGTGCCAGCAGCTCCTATTCACTCGGGGCAGATACGCAGTATTTT. Supplemented by reference TRBV7-2 and TRBJ2-3, the full variable domain reads GAGVSQSPSNKVTEKGKDVELRCDPISGHTALYWYRQSLGQGLEFLIYFQGNSAPDKSGLPSDRFSAERTGGSVSTLTIQRTQQEDSAVYLCASSSYSLGADTQYFGPGTRLTVL.

This clonotype was detected once. The rearrangement links TRBV7-2 to TRBJ1-2; the D gene is possibly TRBD1 (5 bases). Germline values: CDR1 SGHTA, CDR2 FQGNSA. Trimming cost V 5 bases and J 2 bases, with 15 bases left between them. The CDR3 sequence is 15 residues long. CDR3 sequence: CASSLQGRENYGYTF. CDR3 DNA: TGTGCCAGCAGCCTCCAGGGTCGAGAGAACTATGGCTACACCTTC.

This clonotype appeared a few times. The genes are TRBV20-1 and TRBJ2-7; D unresolved. CDR3 length equals 16 residues. Germline values: CDR1 DFQATT, CDR2 SNEGSKA (reference sequence). The V end was cut by 0 bases, the J end by 3 bases, with 18 bases between. The CDR3 sequence: CSARESTGRRLYEQYF. The CDR3 coding sequence is TGCAGTGCTAGAGAGTCGACCGGGCGACGGCTCTACGAGCAGTACTTC.

The chain carries TRBV12-3 or TRBV12-4 and TRBJ2-1; TRBD1 might be the D (6 bases). The CDR3 extends over 15 amino acids. Trimming stripped 7 bases from V and 0 bases from J, with 13 bases between. The CDR3: CASIPRGSSYNEQFF. CDR3 bases: TGTGCCAGCATCCCAAGGGGGAGCTCCTACAATGAGCAGTTCTTC.

The chain recombines TRBV28 with TRBJ2-7, with 9 bases matching TRBD1. CDR1 and CDR2 from the germline V gene are MDHEN and SYDVKM. The CDR3 spans 14 residues. Trimming took 7 bases from V and 2 from J; bases not matched to a gene: 6. CDR3 protein: CASNGQGSTYEQYF. The CDR3 DNA reads TGTGCCAGCAATGGACAGGGGTCGACCTACGAGCAGTACTTC.

This sequence joins TRBV2 and TRBJ1-2, with TRBD1 matching 11 bases. Per the germline V gene, CDR1 is SNHLY and CDR2 is FYNNEI. The CDR3 spans 14 residues. With 6 bases clipped from V and 4 bases from J, the junction kept 4 bases outside the gene matches. The chain's CDR3 is CASRRTGGGYGYTF. The CDR3 coding sequence is TGTGCCAGCAGGAGGACAGGGGGCGGCTATGGCTACACCTTC.

This clonotype has only a few counts. DNA of the CDR3: TGTGCCAGCAGTTTAGGTGGACTATATAATTCACCCCTCCACTTT. The encoded protein is CASSLGGLYNSPLHF. V gene TRBV12-3 or TRBV12-4 combines with J gene TRBJ1-6, with D unresolved. The CDR3 contains 15 residues. Trimming shortened V by 1 base and J by 4 bases, and 8 bases separated the two germline ends.

The chain carries TRBV21-1 and TRBJ1-2. TRBV21-1 is tagged as a pseudogene. The CDR3 is 14 residues long. CDR3 sequence reads: CASSKETVGHGYTF. In DNA form, the CDR3 reads TGTGCCAGCAGCAAAGAGACGGTCGGACATGGCTACACCTTC.

This clonotype was observed a few times. V usage is TRBV6-1 and J usage is TRBJ2-7; 7 bases are a match to TRBD1. Germline CDR1 MNHNS, CDR2 SASEGT. This CDR3 has 16 residues. Unmatched junction bases numbered 10, after V lost 4 bases and J lost 1 base. The CDR3 is CASSALRQGPSYEQYF. CDR3 nucleotides: TGTGCCAGCAGTGCCCTTAGACAGGGCCCTTCCTACGAGCAGTACTTC.

This clonotype was detected only a few times. The chain joins TRBV20-1 to TRBJ1-2, with D perhaps TRBD1 (6 bases). CDR3 length: 15 amino acids. The germline V and J ends were trimmed by 0 bases and 2 bases, with 13 bases remaining between them. Germline loops: CDR1 DFQATT, CDR2 SNEGSKA (reference sequence). The CDR3 nucleotides read TGCAGTGCTAGAGATTTCGGAACAGGGAACTATGGCTACACCTTC. It encodes CSARDFGTGNYGYTF.

Notes on this clonotype: An end of the junction does not agree with germline; a read error may underlie this. The chain is built from TRBV3-1 and TRBJ1-1, with D possibly being TRBD1 (6 bases). Germline V CDR1 and CDR2: LGHDT, YNNKEL (reference sequence). The CDR3 covers 13 residues. The CDR3 reads CASSQGGATEAFF. As DNA, the CDR3 is TGCGCCAGCAGCCAAGGGGGGGCAACTGAAGCTTTCTTT.

The chain has TRBV6-1 and TRBJ1-1, with D maybe TRBD1 (5 bases). Per germline, CDR1 MNHNS and CDR2 SASEGT. The CDR3 is 14 residues long. Trimming removed 6 bases at V and 1 base at J, with 12 bases between. The CDR3 sequence is CASRGRGKNTEAFF. In DNA, the CDR3 is TGTGCCAGCAGGGGACGGGGAAAGAACACTGAAGCTTTCTTT.

This chain uses TRBV7-8 with TRBJ1-6, with 7 bases identical to TRBD1. V lost 5 bases, J lost 10 bases, and 8 bases stayed unmatched. The CDR3 is made up of 14 amino acids. CDR1 is SGHVS, CDR2 FQNEAQ, per germline. CDR3 loop: CASSLGQRGSPLHF. CDR3 in DNA: TGTGCCAGCAGCCTGGGACAGCGTGGATCACCCCTCCACTTT.

The V call is TRBV21-1, the J call TRBJ2-3. TRBV21-1 is a pseudogene locus. The CDR3 spans 14 residues. The CDR3 coding sequence is TGTGCCAGCAGCAAATCGCAGAGCACAGATGCGCAGTATTTT. As protein: CASSKSQSTDAQYF.

This clonotype occurred a few times. The chain couples TRBV25-1 to TRBJ1-4; 10 positions agree with TRBD1. V shed 3 bases, J shed 5 bases, and the junction held 6 bases outside the gene matches. CDR1 MGHDK and CDR2 SYGVNS come from the germline V gene. The CDR3 is 16 amino acids. In DNA form, the CDR3 reads TGTGCCAGCAGTGACGTAAAGGGACAGGGGAATGAAAAACTGTTTTTT. Residues: CASSDVKGQGNEKLFF.

This clonotype has a handful of counts. The chain combines TRBV27 with TRBJ2-4; 7 bases agree with TRBD1. The J call may be faulty, since TRBJ2-7 better matches the DNA end. Germline lookup yields CDR1 MNHEY and CDR2 SMNVEV (reference sequence). The CDR3 is made up of 15 amino acids. This CDR3 reads CASSYRQGRRVEQYF. CDR3 DNA: TGTGCCAGCAGTTACAGACAGGGCCGTCGGGTCGAGCAGTACTTC.

The chain couples TRBV20-1 to TRBJ2-3; D is possibly TRBD1 or TRBD2 (5 bases each). Trimming stripped 0 bases from V and 2 bases from J, with 15 bases between. Germline values: CDR1 DFQATT, CDR2 SNEGSKA (reference sequence). The CDR3 length is 16 residues. The CDR3, as DNA: TGCAGTGCTAGAGAGGAGGCAGGGTGGTACACAGATACGCAGTATTTT. It specifies CSAREEAGWYTDTQYF.

The V gene is TRBV5-1, the J gene TRBJ2-1; TRBD2 aligns across 15 bases. Germline V CDR1 and CDR2: SGHRS, YFSETQ. Unmatched junction bases numbered 14, after V lost 0 bases and J lost 4 bases. CDR3 length: 21 residues. As DNA, the CDR3 is TGCGCCAGCAGCTTGGTCCCCTCTCGCGGACTAGCGGGGGGGCCGTACAATGAGCAGTTCTTC. Its protein is CASSLVPSRGLAGGPYNEQFF.

This clonotype has just a few counts. The J gene is TRBJ1-2, the V gene TRBV4-1, with 8 bases identical to TRBD1. The V segment lost 2 bases and the J segment 0 bases; nucleotides outside the gene matches: 2. Germline V lookup: CDR1 MGHRA, CDR2 YSYEKL. The length of the CDR3 is 15 residues. CDR3 nucleotide sequence: TGCGCCAGCAGCCAAACAGGGGGGGCTAACTATGGCTACACCTTC. Translated, it gives CASSQTGGANYGYTF.